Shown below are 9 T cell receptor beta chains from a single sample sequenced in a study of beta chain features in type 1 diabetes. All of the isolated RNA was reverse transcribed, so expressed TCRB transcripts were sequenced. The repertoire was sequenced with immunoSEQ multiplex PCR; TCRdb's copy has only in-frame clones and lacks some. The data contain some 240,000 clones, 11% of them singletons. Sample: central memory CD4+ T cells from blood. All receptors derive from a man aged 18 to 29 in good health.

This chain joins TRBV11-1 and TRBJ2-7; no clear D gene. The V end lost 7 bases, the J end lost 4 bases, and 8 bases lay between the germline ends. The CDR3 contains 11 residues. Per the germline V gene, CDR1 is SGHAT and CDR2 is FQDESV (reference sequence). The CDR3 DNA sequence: TGTGCCAGCACCAGCGTGTACGAGCAGTACTTC. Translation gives CASTSVYEQYF. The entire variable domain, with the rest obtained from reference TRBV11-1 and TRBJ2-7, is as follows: EAEVAQSPRYKITEKSQAVAFWCDPISGHATLYWYRQILGQGPELLVQFQDESVVDDSQLPKDRFSAERLKGVDSTLKIQPAELGDSAMYLCASTSVYEQYFGPGTRLTVT.

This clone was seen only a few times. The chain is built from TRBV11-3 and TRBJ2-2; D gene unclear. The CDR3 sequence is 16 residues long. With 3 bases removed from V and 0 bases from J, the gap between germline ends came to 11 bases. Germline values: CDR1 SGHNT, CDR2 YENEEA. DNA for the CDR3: TGTGCCAGCAGCTTGGGGTCGGTCCCGAACACCGGGGAGCTGTTTTTT. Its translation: CASSLGSVPNTGELFF.

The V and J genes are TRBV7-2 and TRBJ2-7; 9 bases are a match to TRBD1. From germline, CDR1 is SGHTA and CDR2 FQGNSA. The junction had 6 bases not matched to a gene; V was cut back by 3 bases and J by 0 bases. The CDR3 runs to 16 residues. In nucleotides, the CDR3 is TGTGCCAGCAGCTTGGCCGGGACAGGGAACTCCTACGAGCAGTACTTC. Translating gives CASSLAGTGNSYEQYF.

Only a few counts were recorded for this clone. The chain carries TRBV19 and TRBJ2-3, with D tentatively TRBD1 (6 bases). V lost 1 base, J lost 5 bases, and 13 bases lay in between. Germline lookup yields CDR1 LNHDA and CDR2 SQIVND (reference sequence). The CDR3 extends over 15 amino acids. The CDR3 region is CASSIADSREDTQYF. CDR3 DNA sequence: TGTGCCAGTAGTATAGCGGACAGCCGAGAAGATACGCAGTATTTT.

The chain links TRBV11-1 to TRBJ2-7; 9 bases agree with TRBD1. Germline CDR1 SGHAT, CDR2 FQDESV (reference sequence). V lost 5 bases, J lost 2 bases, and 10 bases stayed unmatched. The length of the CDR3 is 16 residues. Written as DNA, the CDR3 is TGTGCCAGCAGCCCCGGACAGGGGATGGGCCCCTACGAGCAGTACTTC. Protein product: CASSPGQGMGPYEQYF.

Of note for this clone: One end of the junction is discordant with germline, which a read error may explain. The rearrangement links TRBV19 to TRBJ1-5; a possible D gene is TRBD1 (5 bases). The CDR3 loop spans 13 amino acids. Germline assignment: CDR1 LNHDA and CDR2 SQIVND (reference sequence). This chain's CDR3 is CASGAVSNQPQHF. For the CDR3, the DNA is TGCGCGAGTGGGGCGGTGAGCAATCAGCCCCAGCATTTT.

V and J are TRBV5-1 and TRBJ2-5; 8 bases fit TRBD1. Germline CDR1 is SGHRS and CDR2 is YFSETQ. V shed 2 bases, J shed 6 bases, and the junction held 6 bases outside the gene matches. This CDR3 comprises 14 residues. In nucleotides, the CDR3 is TGCGCCAGCAGCTTATTTGACAGGGGTCAGACCCAGTACTTC. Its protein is CASSLFDRGQTQYF.

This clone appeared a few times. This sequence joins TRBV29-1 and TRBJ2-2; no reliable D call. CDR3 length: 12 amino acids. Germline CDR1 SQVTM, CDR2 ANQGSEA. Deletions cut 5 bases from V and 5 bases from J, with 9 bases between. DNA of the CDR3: TGCAGCGTTTATGGAGCGACCGGGGAGCTGTTTTTT. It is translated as CSVYGATGELFF.

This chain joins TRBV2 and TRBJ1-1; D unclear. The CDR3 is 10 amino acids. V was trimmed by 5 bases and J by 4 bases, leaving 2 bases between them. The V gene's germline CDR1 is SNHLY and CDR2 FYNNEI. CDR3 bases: TGTGCCAGCAGTATCACTGAAGCTTTCTTT. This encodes CASSITEAFF.